This T cell receptor beta chain was identified in a study of OX40 agonist ivuxolimab in advanced cancers. Overall study findings and caveats: Among the lowest peripheral clonal expansion occurred in 0.1-3.0 mg/kg partial responders.

This table comes from immunoSEQ multiplex PCR, and its TCRdb copy is limited to in-frame clones, with some not included. The table includes under 90,000 clones, around 89% detected once. Comment on this clone: What it binds is not known.

Material: CD4+ or CD8+ T cells sorted from blood, obtained in a trial of the OX40 agonist ivuxolimab. The source is an adult with an advanced solid tumor such as melanoma, head and neck, liver or kidney cancer.

The CDR3 region has the DNA TGTGCCAGCAGCCCGGGATCTTCCACAGATACGCAGTATTTT. This translates into CASSPGSSTDTQYF. The chain links TRBV6-6 to TRBJ2-3, with D tentatively TRBD2 (5 bases). Trimming removed 6 bases from V and 2 bases from J, with 12 bases in between. Germline CDR1 and CDR2: MNHNY and SVGAGI (reference sequence). The CDR3 spans 14 residues.